Listed below are T cell receptor beta chains from one sample, sequenced in a study of human T cells and chemical hapten exposure. MiXCR was run by TCRdb on the RACE reads, yielding one entry per CDR3 protein. The data show tens of thousands of distinct CDR3 sequences, with about 11% seen just once and around 2.3% held by the top ten. Source: whole blood, taken in connection with sensitization to the hapten diphenylcyclopropenone (DPC). All receptors come from a middle-aged man with alopecia areata. Some clones in this sample may be carry-over from other donors' samples. CDR3s include the opening cysteine and the closing phenylalanine or tryptophan. Each record gives: D gene, clone size, V gene, J gene, CDR3 DNA, CDR3 protein. A D gene is named only where the DNA matches it firmly. Clone size is given for some rows only: seen once, a few or many times, or a class if the clone is expanded.

d_gene: TRBD2; abundance: many; v_gene: TRBV11-2; j_gene: TRBJ2-4; CDR3nt: TGTGCCAGCAGCTCTCCGGCGGGAGGGCACAAAAACATTCAGTACTTC; CDR3aa: CASSSPAGGHKNIQYF
d_gene: .; abundance: .; v_gene: TRBV5-4; j_gene: TRBJ1-3; CDR3nt: TGTGCCAGCAGCTTGGGCCGCATGAGCTCTGGAAACACCATATATTTT; CDR3aa: CASSLGRMSSGNTIYF
d_gene: TRBD2; abundance: few; v_gene: TRBV7-2; j_gene: TRBJ2-1; CDR3nt: TGTGCCAGCAGCTTAGCGATGACTAGCGGACCCGACGAGCAGTTCTTC; CDR3aa: CASSLAMTSGPDEQFF
d_gene: TRBD2; abundance: few; v_gene: TRBV10-3; j_gene: TRBJ2-4; CDR3nt: TGTGCCATCAGCGCACTAGCGGGAGATTCCAAAAACATTCAGTACTTC; CDR3aa: CAISALAGDSKNIQYF
d_gene: .; abundance: .; v_gene: TRBV11-2; j_gene: TRBJ2-1; CDR3nt: TGTGCCAGCAGCCAATCCCACAGTAATGAGCAGTTCTTC; CDR3aa: CASSQSHSNEQFF
d_gene: TRBD2; abundance: few; v_gene: TRBV13; j_gene: TRBJ2-2; CDR3nt: TGTGCCAGCAGCAACGCTGGACTAGCGGGAAGCCAAGGCACCGGGGAGCTGTTTTTT; CDR3aa: CASSNAGLAGSQGTGELFF
d_gene: .; abundance: many; v_gene: TRBV14; j_gene: TRBJ1-6; CDR3nt: TGTGCCAGCAGCAAACAGACAGGCTCCTATAATTCACCCCTCCACTTT; CDR3aa: CASSKQTGSYNSPLHF
d_gene: TRBD1; abundance: few; v_gene: TRBV9; j_gene: TRBJ2-5; CDR3nt: TGTGCCAGCAGCCCCCGGACAGGGTTATCAGAGACCCAGTACTTC; CDR3aa: CASSPRTGLSETQYF
d_gene: .; abundance: few; v_gene: TRBV29-1; j_gene: TRBJ2-2; CDR3nt: TGCAGCGTTACACTCGGAGGCGGGGAGCTGTTTTTT; CDR3aa: CSVTLGGGELFF
d_gene: TRBD2; abundance: many; v_gene: TRBV6-5; j_gene: TRBJ2-3; CDR3nt: TGTGCCAGCAGTTCGCGACTAGCGGATAGCACAGATACGCAGTATTTT; CDR3aa: CASSSRLADSTDTQYF
d_gene: .; abundance: few; v_gene: TRBV5-1; j_gene: TRBJ2-2; CDR3nt: TGCGCCAGCAGCCAAAATCCCGGGACTTCGAACACCGGGGAGCTGTTTTTT; CDR3aa: CASSQNPGTSNTGELFF
d_gene: TRBD2; abundance: few; v_gene: TRBV28; j_gene: TRBJ2-3; CDR3nt: TGTGCCAGTGGGGGGCTAGCGGGAGATACGCAGTATTTT; CDR3aa: CASGGLAGDTQYF
d_gene: TRBD2; abundance: few; v_gene: TRBV6-5; j_gene: TRBJ2-1; CDR3nt: TGTGCCAGCAGTTACTCGTTTCTAGCGGGAGGACCCTCTGGAGGCAATGAGCAGTTCTTC; CDR3aa: CASSYSFLAGGPSGGNEQFF
d_gene: .; abundance: .; v_gene: TRBV20-1; j_gene: TRBJ2-2; CDR3nt: TGCAGTGCTCCAGGGGTCACGGGGGCGGGTGGCGGGGAGCTGTTTTTT; CDR3aa: CSAPGVTGAGGGELFF
d_gene: .; abundance: few; v_gene: TRBV28; j_gene: TRBJ2-1; CDR3nt: TGTGCCAGCAGAAATTACGGGGTTGGCGGGGCAGTACAGTTGGGGTACAATGAGCAGTTCTTC; CDR3aa: CASRNYGVGGAVQLGYNEQFF
d_gene: .; abundance: .; v_gene: TRBV6-5; j_gene: TRBJ2-5; CDR3nt: TGTGCCAGCAGCTACACAGGGACGGGGACCCAGTACTTC; CDR3aa: CASSYTGTGTQYF
d_gene: .; abundance: many; v_gene: TRBV9; j_gene: TRBJ1-1; CDR3nt: TGTGCCAGCAGCGTAGGGACATCCCTAAGGAACACTGAAGCTTTCTTT; CDR3aa: CASSVGTSLRNTEAFF
d_gene: .; abundance: .; v_gene: TRBV12-3/TRBV12-4; j_gene: TRBJ2-2; CDR3nt: TGTGCCAGCACCCCCCCACCGGGGACCGGGGAGCTGTTTTTT; CDR3aa: CASTPPPGTGELFF
d_gene: TRBD2; abundance: many; v_gene: TRBV4-3; j_gene: TRBJ2-3; CDR3nt: TGCGCCAGCAGCCCCGGGACTAGCGGCGGTACGCAGTATTTT; CDR3aa: CASSPGTSGGTQYF
d_gene: TRBD2; abundance: few; v_gene: TRBV6-5; j_gene: TRBJ2-3; CDR3nt: TGTGCCAGCAGTTCCGGACTAGCGGGAGACACAGATACGCAGTATTTT; CDR3aa: CASSSGLAGDTDTQYF
d_gene: .; abundance: few; v_gene: TRBV24-1; j_gene: TRBJ2-2; CDR3nt: TGTGCCACCGCAAAACAGGACACCGGGGAGCTGTTTTTT; CDR3aa: CATAKQDTGELFF
d_gene: TRBD1; abundance: .; v_gene: TRBV5-1; j_gene: TRBJ1-2; CDR3nt: TGCGCCAGCAGCCTCAGGGGGCGCGACTATGGCTACACCTTC; CDR3aa: CASSLRGRDYGYTF
d_gene: TRBD2; abundance: .; v_gene: TRBV7-9; j_gene: TRBJ2-1; CDR3nt: TGTGCCAGCAGCATCGGAGGACTAGCGGCGTCCTACAATGAGCAGTTCTTC; CDR3aa: CASSIGGLAASYNEQFF
d_gene: TRBD1; abundance: .; v_gene: TRBV12-3/TRBV12-4; j_gene: TRBJ1-5; CDR3nt: TGTGCCAGCAGTTTGGGACAGGGTAGAGGCAATCAGCCCCAGCATTTT; CDR3aa: CASSLGQGRGNQPQHF
d_gene: .; abundance: many; v_gene: TRBV18; j_gene: TRBJ2-5; CDR3nt: TGTGCCAGCTCACCGGGACTGCTAGAAGAGACCCAGTACTTC; CDR3aa: CASSPGLLEETQYF
d_gene: .; abundance: few; v_gene: TRBV28; j_gene: TRBJ1-3; CDR3nt: TGTGCCAGCAGACCCCTGGGGACCAGCTCTGGAAACACCATATATTTT; CDR3aa: CASRPLGTSSGNTIYF
d_gene: TRBD1; abundance: few; v_gene: TRBV11-1; j_gene: TRBJ1-5; CDR3nt: TGTGCCAGCAGCCCGGACAGGGAAGAGCCCCAGCATTTT; CDR3aa: CASSPDREEPQHF
d_gene: .; abundance: .; v_gene: TRBV12-3/TRBV12-4; j_gene: TRBJ2-5; CDR3nt: TGTGCCAGCAGCCCCTCGGATCGGGGTGGGGAGGCCCAGTACTTC; CDR3aa: CASSPSDRGGEAQYF
d_gene: TRBD1; abundance: .; v_gene: TRBV6-6; j_gene: TRBJ1-6; CDR3nt: TGTGCCAGCAACCCGAGGACAGGCGATTCACCCCTCCACTTT; CDR3aa: CASNPRTGDSPLHF
d_gene: TRBD2; abundance: few; v_gene: TRBV11-1; j_gene: TRBJ2-1; CDR3nt: TGTGCCAGCAGCCTTGCTCTAGCGGGCTCCAATGAGCAGTTCTTC; CDR3aa: CASSLALAGSNEQFF
d_gene: TRBD2; abundance: .; v_gene: TRBV20-1; j_gene: TRBJ2-1; CDR3nt: TGCAGTGCGATATTAGCGGGGAGCTCCTACAATGAGCAGTTCTTC; CDR3aa: CSAILAGSSYNEQFF
d_gene: TRBD2; abundance: few; v_gene: TRBV24-1; j_gene: TRBJ2-1; CDR3nt: TGTGCCACCAGTGATGACCTAGCGGGGAAGTACAATGAGCAGTTCTTC; CDR3aa: CATSDDLAGKYNEQFF
d_gene: TRBD2; abundance: many; v_gene: TRBV5-1; j_gene: TRBJ2-5; CDR3nt: TGCGCCAGCAGCCCCGGACTAGCGGGAGAGACCCAGTACTTC; CDR3aa: CASSPGLAGETQYF
d_gene: .; abundance: many; v_gene: TRBV28; j_gene: TRBJ1-1; CDR3nt: TGTGCCAGCAGTTTTATACAGAAGGCTGAAGCTTTCTTT; CDR3aa: CASSFIQKAEAFF
d_gene: .; abundance: .; v_gene: TRBV6-2/TRBV6-3; j_gene: TRBJ2-5; CDR3nt: TGTGCCAGCAGTCCCTTTCGGCAAGAGACCCAGTACTTC; CDR3aa: CASSPFRQETQYF
d_gene: .; abundance: few; v_gene: TRBV18; j_gene: TRBJ2-5; CDR3nt: TGTGCCAGCTCACTCTCCGGGACCCAACAAGAGACCCAGTACTTC; CDR3aa: CASSLSGTQQETQYF
d_gene: .; abundance: many; v_gene: TRBV5-1; j_gene: TRBJ2-5; CDR3nt: TGCGCCAGCAGCTTGGATGGTTGGACAGTCGGCCAAGAGACCCAGTACTTC; CDR3aa: CASSLDGWTVGQETQYF
d_gene: TRBD1; abundance: .; v_gene: TRBV7-2; j_gene: TRBJ2-5; CDR3nt: TGTGCCAGCAGCTTATACCCCTTGAGAGGGACAGTTAAATTCGGGGCCCAGTACTTC; CDR3aa: CASSLYPLRGTVKFGAQYF
d_gene: TRBD1; abundance: .; v_gene: TRBV29-1; j_gene: TRBJ1-1; CDR3nt: TGCAGCGTTGATTTGGACAGGGGAGGGGCTGAAGCTTTCTTT; CDR3aa: CSVDLDRGGAEAFF
d_gene: .; abundance: .; v_gene: TRBV18; j_gene: TRBJ2-1; CDR3nt: TGTGCCAGCTCACCACAGATGGACAGTAAGGATGAGCAGTTCTTC; CDR3aa: CASSPQMDSKDEQFF
d_gene: TRBD2; abundance: few; v_gene: TRBV3-1; j_gene: TRBJ2-7; CDR3nt: TGTGCCAGCAGCCCCTGGACTAGCGGGAGAGGGTACGAGCAGTACTTC; CDR3aa: CASSPWTSGRGYEQYF